These T cell receptor beta chains were read from a single sample in a study of cytomegalovirus exposure and HLA in healthy donors. Assay: immunoSEQ multiplex PCR; the TCRdb copy retains only in-frame clones and omits some. The data show some 130,000 clones, 60% to 80% seen once. Sequenced material: PBMCs. These TCRs come from a female donor in good health and CMV-seronegative. Both conserved end residues are part of each CDR3. D genes are given only for firm matches. Clone size is stated in some rows and not others, as once, few, many or a class when expanded.

clone_size: .; d_call: TRBD1; v_call: TRBV15; j_call: TRBJ1-4; cdr3_nt: TGTGCCACCAGCAGGGGACAGCATAATGAAAAACTGTTTTTT; cdr3_aa: CATSRGQHNEKLFF
clone_size: .; d_call: TRBD1; v_call: TRBV28; j_call: TRBJ2-7; cdr3_nt: TGTGCCAGCAGTTTAGGGTCGGCGACAGGGGACTACGAGCAGTACTTC; cdr3_aa: CASSLGSATGDYEQYF
clone_size: .; d_call: .; v_call: TRBV21-1; j_call: TRBJ1-1; cdr3_nt: TGTGCCAGCAGCAAGTTGGTCAGGGGGCATGAAGCTTTCTTT; cdr3_aa: CASSKLVRGHEAFF
clone_size: .; d_call: TRBD1; v_call: TRBV19; j_call: TRBJ1-5; cdr3_nt: TGTGCCAGTAGTCGCCGGGACAGAGACAATCAGCCCCAGCATTTT; cdr3_aa: CASSRRDRDNQPQHF
clone_size: once; d_call: .; v_call: TRBV7-9; j_call: TRBJ2-1; cdr3_nt: TGTGCCAGCAGCCTCGTAGGGGTGGATGAGCAGTTCTTC; cdr3_aa: CASSLVGVDEQFF
clone_size: .; d_call: .; v_call: TRBV19; j_call: TRBJ1-1; cdr3_nt: TGTGCCAGTAGTGCATGGGGGGTCACTGAAGCTTTCTTT; cdr3_aa: CASSAWGVTEAFF
clone_size: .; d_call: TRBD1; v_call: TRBV6-1; j_call: TRBJ1-5; cdr3_nt: TGTGCCAGCAACCGGGGACAGGGGGCCAATCAGCCCCAGCATTTT; cdr3_aa: CASNRGQGANQPQHF
clone_size: .; d_call: .; v_call: TRBV11-2; j_call: TRBJ2-4; cdr3_nt: TGTGCCAGCAGCTTGAAGGACAGCAAAAACATTCAGTACTTC; cdr3_aa: CASSLKDSKNIQYF
clone_size: .; d_call: TRBD1; v_call: TRBV27; j_call: TRBJ1-6; cdr3_nt: TGTGCCAGCAGTATGAGGGGGCTGTATTCACCCCTCCACTTT; cdr3_aa: CASSMRGLYSPLHF
clone_size: once; d_call: .; v_call: TRBV28; j_call: TRBJ1-3; cdr3_nt: TGTGCCAGTACAAGGGGACTCTCTGGAAACACCATATATTTT; cdr3_aa: CASTRGLSGNTIYF
clone_size: .; d_call: .; v_call: TRBV2; j_call: TRBJ1-5; cdr3_nt: TGTGCCAGCAGTCCGGGGGGAGGTCAGCCCCAGCATTTT; cdr3_aa: CASSPGGGQPQHF
clone_size: .; d_call: .; v_call: TRBV10-1; j_call: TRBJ2-1; cdr3_nt: TGCGCCAGCAGTAGACGGGGGACCACCTACAATGAGCAGTTCTTC; cdr3_aa: CASSRRGTTYNEQFF
clone_size: .; d_call: TRBD1; v_call: TRBV29-1; j_call: TRBJ1-1; cdr3_nt: TGCAGCGCTGGACAGGGGAACACTGAAGCTTTCTTT; cdr3_aa: CSAGQGNTEAFF
clone_size: .; d_call: .; v_call: TRBV28; j_call: TRBJ2-1; cdr3_nt: TGTGCCAGCAGTTTGTTTGGGTCTCTGGATAGAGGTGAGCAGTTCTTC; cdr3_aa: CASSLFGSLDRGEQFF
clone_size: .; d_call: .; v_call: TRBV7-2; j_call: TRBJ1-5; cdr3_nt: TGTGCCAGCAGCTTAGTCCCAGGGCGATTCAATCAGCCCCAGCATTTT; cdr3_aa: CASSLVPGRFNQPQHF
clone_size: few; d_call: .; v_call: TRBV6-5; j_call: TRBJ1-1; cdr3_nt: TGTGCCAGCAGGCTAAATCTGGACACTGAAGCTTTCTTT; cdr3_aa: CASRLNLDTEAFF
clone_size: .; d_call: TRBD1; v_call: TRBV29-1; j_call: TRBJ1-6; cdr3_nt: TGCAGCGTTCAGAGGACAGGGGACAATTCACCCCTCCACTTT; cdr3_aa: CSVQRTGDNSPLHF
clone_size: .; d_call: TRBD1; v_call: TRBV13; j_call: TRBJ2-6; cdr3_nt: TGTGCCAGCAGCGAAACGACAGGGCCTTTCTCTGGGGCCAACGTCCTGACTTTC; cdr3_aa: CASSETTGPFSGANVLTF
clone_size: .; d_call: .; v_call: TRBV28; j_call: TRBJ2-7; cdr3_nt: TGTGCCAGCAGTTTAGCGGGGGGACAGCCTCGCGAGCAGTACTTC; cdr3_aa: CASSLAGGQPREQYF
clone_size: .; d_call: .; v_call: TRBV6-5; j_call: TRBJ1-2; cdr3_nt: TGTGCCAGCCGGGACACCCTCTGGGGCTACACCTTC; cdr3_aa: CASRDTLWGYTF
clone_size: .; d_call: .; v_call: TRBV19; j_call: TRBJ1-2; cdr3_nt: TGTGCCAGTAGCCCTGGGAGGCAGCTTTTCTATGGCTACACCTTC; cdr3_aa: CASSPGRQLFYGYTF
clone_size: .; d_call: .; v_call: TRBV4-3; j_call: TRBJ2-5; cdr3_nt: TGCGCCAGCAGCCAAGACCACAGGGCCGAGACCCAGTACTTC; cdr3_aa: CASSQDHRAETQYF
clone_size: .; d_call: TRBD1; v_call: TRBV7-3; j_call: TRBJ2-2; cdr3_nt: TGTGCCAGCAGCCACGGGGACAGGGCAAACACCGGGGAGCTGTTTTTT; cdr3_aa: CASSHGDRANTGELFF
clone_size: .; d_call: .; v_call: TRBV13; j_call: TRBJ1-2; cdr3_nt: TGTGCCAGCAGCAGGGAGGAGAATGGCTACACCTTC; cdr3_aa: CASSREENGYTF
clone_size: .; d_call: .; v_call: TRBV21-1; j_call: TRBJ1-1; cdr3_nt: TGTGCCAGCAGCCCGGGGAAGGGTGGCCCTGAAGCTTTCTTT; cdr3_aa: CASSPGKGGPEAFF
clone_size: .; d_call: TRBD1; v_call: TRBV28; j_call: TRBJ1-2; cdr3_nt: TGTGCCAGCAGTTTCGGACAGGGGGATCATGGCTACACCTTC; cdr3_aa: CASSFGQGDHGYTF
clone_size: .; d_call: TRBD2; v_call: TRBV5-4; j_call: TRBJ2-5; cdr3_nt: TGTGCCAGCAGCTCTGGACTAGCGGGGCAAGAGACCCAGTACTTC; cdr3_aa: CASSSGLAGQETQYF
clone_size: .; d_call: TRBD2; v_call: TRBV9; j_call: TRBJ2-3; cdr3_nt: TGTGCCAGCAGCGTACTAGCGGGAGGGTTTGCAGATACGCAGTATTTT; cdr3_aa: CASSVLAGGFADTQYF
clone_size: once; d_call: TRBD2; v_call: TRBV7-8; j_call: TRBJ2-5; cdr3_nt: TGTGCCAGCAGCTTCATAGCGGGGGGAGAGACCCAGTACTTC; cdr3_aa: CASSFIAGGETQYF
clone_size: once; d_call: TRBD1; v_call: TRBV5-6; j_call: TRBJ1-4; cdr3_nt: TGTGCCAGCAGCTTGGACAGGGGCATCAATGAAAAACTGTTTTTT; cdr3_aa: CASSLDRGINEKLFF
clone_size: .; d_call: .; v_call: TRBV7-2; j_call: TRBJ1-3; cdr3_nt: TGTGCCAGCAGCGCGACATTCTCTGGAAACACCATATATTTT; cdr3_aa: CASSATFSGNTIYF
clone_size: .; d_call: TRBD2; v_call: TRBV2; j_call: TRBJ2-2; cdr3_nt: TGTGCCAGCAGCGTATCAAGACTAGCGAGAGTACGGACCGGGGAGCTGTTTTTT; cdr3_aa: CASSVSRLARVRTGELFF
clone_size: .; d_call: .; v_call: TRBV5-6; j_call: TRBJ2-7; cdr3_nt: TGTGCCAGCAGCTGGCCCACTTTAACAGGGACCGAGCAGTACTTC; cdr3_aa: CASSWPTLTGTEQYF
clone_size: .; d_call: .; v_call: TRBV28; j_call: TRBJ1-5; cdr3_nt: TGTGCCAGCAGGACAACAAGTTATAGCAATCAGCCCCAGCATTTT; cdr3_aa: CASRTTSYSNQPQHF
clone_size: .; d_call: TRBD2; v_call: TRBV30; j_call: TRBJ2-1; cdr3_nt: TGTGCCTGGACGCTAGCGGTGACTTACAATGAGCAGTTCTTC; cdr3_aa: CAWTLAVTYNEQFF
clone_size: .; d_call: .; v_call: TRBV5-1; j_call: TRBJ2-5; cdr3_nt: TGCGCCAGCAGCTTGGGGGCGCAGGAGACCCAGTACTTC; cdr3_aa: CASSLGAQETQYF
clone_size: .; d_call: TRBD2; v_call: TRBV30; j_call: TRBJ2-7; cdr3_nt: TGTGCCTGGAGTTACCTAGCGGGGCCCTACGAGCAGTACTTC; cdr3_aa: CAWSYLAGPYEQYF
clone_size: .; d_call: TRBD1; v_call: TRBV28; j_call: TRBJ1-6; cdr3_nt: TGTGCCAGCAGTTGGGACAGCTTTGATAATTCACCCCTCCACTTT; cdr3_aa: CASSWDSFDNSPLHF
clone_size: .; d_call: .; v_call: TRBV4-2; j_call: TRBJ2-1; cdr3_nt: TGTGCCAGCAGCTACGTCGTGGGAGTGGGGAATGAGCAGTTCTTC; cdr3_aa: CASSYVVGVGNEQFF
clone_size: .; d_call: TRBD1; v_call: TRBV7-9; j_call: TRBJ1-4; cdr3_nt: TGTGCCAGCAGCTTAGGGGGACAGAGTAATGAAAAACTGTTTTTT; cdr3_aa: CASSLGGQSNEKLFF
clone_size: .; d_call: TRBD2; v_call: TRBV18; j_call: TRBJ2-3; cdr3_nt: TGTGCCAGCTCACCTGGACTAGCGGGAGCTCTAGATACGCAGTATTTT; cdr3_aa: CASSPGLAGALDTQYF
clone_size: few; d_call: TRBD2; v_call: TRBV28; j_call: TRBJ2-5; cdr3_nt: TGTGCCAGCGGCCCTTGGGGGGGGAGCCTAATCCAAGAGACCCAGTACTTC; cdr3_aa: CASGPWGGSLIQETQYF
clone_size: once; d_call: .; v_call: TRBV4-3; j_call: TRBJ2-1; cdr3_nt: TGCGCCAGCAGCCCAAGCCTAGCAAATGAGCAGTTCTTC; cdr3_aa: CASSPSLANEQFF
clone_size: .; d_call: .; v_call: TRBV7-9; j_call: TRBJ2-7; cdr3_nt: TGTGCCAGCAGCGGGTTCGGGGGTGGCGCCTACGAGCAGTACTTC; cdr3_aa: CASSGFGGGAYEQYF